This T cell receptor (beta chain) comes out of a study of T-cell reconstitution after alpha-beta-depleted transplantation in children. Library preparation (for TCRbeta) was performed with unique molecular identifiers. TCRdb recomputed calls from the PCR reads with MiXCR, one row per CDR3 protein. The data show about 27,000 distinct CDR3 sequences, roughly a sixth seen once. This clonotype came up many times. Germline CDR1 SGHTA, CDR2 FQGTGA. J was trimmed by 2 bases and V by 5 bases; bases with no gene match: 6. The CDR3 is made up of 15 amino acids. This chain uses TRBV7-3 with TRBJ2-3; 8 bases line up with TRBD1. The sequence derives from a male patient under 10 years old who had a stem cell transplant for acute lymphoblastic leukemia, so the T cells may come from the graft donor. Sequenced material: PBMCs, mostly from graft donor cells, taken 60 days after TCRalphabeta/CD19-depleted stem cell transplant. DNA of the CDR3: TGTGCCAGCAGCCAAACGGGACAGGTCACAGATACGCAGTATTTT. As protein: CASSQTGQVTDTQYF.